The 15 T cell receptor beta chains in this list originate from one sample, sequenced in a study of blood T cell repertoires in COVID-19. Repertoires were generated with immunoSEQ multiplex PCR, while TCRdb's copy carries only in-frame clones and drops some. There are hundreds of thousands of clones in the sample; about 88% occur only once, and around 7.9% lies in the top ten. The material sequenced was peripheral blood. Receptors originate from a woman in her 70s with COVID-19, enrolled during active disease.

V gene TRBV30 combines with J gene TRBJ2-7, with D perhaps TRBD1 (6 bases). Germline V gives CDR1 GTSNPN, CDR2 SVGIG (reference sequence). The germline V and J ends were trimmed by 3 bases and 4 bases, with 16 bases remaining between them. The CDR3 is 14 residues long. CDR3 in amino acids: CAWREKRTVYEQYF. For the CDR3, the DNA is TGTGCCTGGAGGGAAAAAAGGACAGTTTACGAGCAGTACTTC.

This clone has only one observation. The J gene is TRBJ2-7, the V gene TRBV7-2; TRBD1 might be the D (5 bases). This CDR3 region has 15 residues. The germline V gene encodes CDR1 SGHTA and CDR2 FQGNSA. V dropped 4 bases and J dropped 3 bases, with 16 bases sitting between them. The CDR3: CASSSQPGSYYEQYF. CDR3 DNA sequence: TGTGCCAGCAGCTCGCAGCCAGGGTCTTACTACGAGCAGTACTTC.

As concerns this clone: A junction boundary mismatches the germline segment, possibly from a read error. The CDR3 DNA follows: TGTGCCAGCAGCCTAGCCCTAGGACAGGCCAACACCGGGGAGCTGTTTTTT. As protein: CASSLALGQANTGELFF. The chain is built from TRBV7-9 and TRBJ2-2; 7 positions agree with TRBD1. From germline, CDR1 is SEHNR and CDR2 FQNEAQ (reference sequence). The CDR3 totals 17 residues.

V gene TRBV19 combines with J gene TRBJ1-1, with D perhaps matching TRBD1 (5 bases). The CDR3 has 16 amino acids. V lost 4 bases, J lost 5 bases, and 20 bases lay in between. Germline V gene data show CDR1 as LNHDA and CDR2 as SQIVND (reference sequence). The CDR3: CASSNPRLGVRTEAFF. The CDR3 bases are TGTGCCAGTAGTAACCCCCGGTTAGGGGTGAGGACTGAAGCTTTCTTT.

This chain connects TRBV14 to TRBJ1-2; D is unclear. V was pared by 0 bases and J by 0 bases, with 5 bases between. This CDR3 contains 14 residues. Germline V gene data show CDR1 as SGHDN and CDR2 as FVKESK. The CDR3 protein is CASSQDPANYGYTF. CDR3 sequence (DNA): TGTGCCAGCAGCCAAGATCCAGCTAACTATGGCTACACCTTC.

J is TRBJ1-1 and V is TRBV23-1, with 7 nucleotides matching TRBD1. TRBV23-1 is an open reading frame whose function is uncertain. Germline trimming cut 6 bases from V and 10 bases from J; bases unmatched to any gene: 14. The CDR3 spans 14 residues. CDR3 nucleotide sequence: TGCGCCAGCAGCCTTATAGACAGGGATATAGGAGCTTTCTTT. Protein: CASSLIDRDIGAFF.

The chain uses TRBV2 and TRBJ2-1; D perhaps matches TRBD2 (5 bases). The germline V gene encodes CDR1 SNHLY and CDR2 FYNNEI. Deletions cut 2 bases from V and 14 bases from J, with 16 bases between. The CDR3 is made up of 13 amino acids. The CDR3 protein is CASSEIGVEKEFF. CDR3 DNA sequence: TGTGCCAGCAGTGAAATCGGGGTAGAGAAGGAGTTCTTC.

CDR3: CASSVGSSGANEQFF. For the CDR3, the DNA is TGTGCCAGCAGCGTAGGATCTAGCGGGGCCAATGAGCAGTTCTTC. The chain recombines TRBV9 with TRBJ2-1; 9 positions agree with TRBD2. CDR3 size: 15 residues. Germline CDR1 reads SGDLS; CDR2 reads YYNGEE. The J segment lost 6 bases and the V segment lost 0 bases, leaving 4 bases of the junction unmatched.

The chain employs TRBV9 and TRBJ2-2; 9 nucleotides align to TRBD1. J gave up 4 bases and V 0 bases, and 1 base lay outside the gene matches. The germline V gene has CDR1 SGDLS and CDR2 YYNGEE. CDR3 length: 15 amino acids. CDR3 bases: TGTGCCAGCAGCGTAGAGGGACAGGGCACCGGGGAGCTGTTTTTT. Translation gives CASSVEGQGTGELFF. Combining the CDR3 with reference TRBV9 and TRBJ2-2 gives the whole variable domain DSGVTQTPKHLITATGQRVTLRCSPRSGDLSVYWYQQSLDQGLQFLIQYYNGEERAKGNILERFSAQQFPDLHSELNLSSLELGDSALYFCASSVEGQGTGELFFGEGSRLTVL.

The V and J genes are TRBV7-2 and TRBJ2-7, with TRBD1 matching over 7 bases. CDR3 length: 15 residues. Germline lookup yields CDR1 SGHTA and CDR2 FQGNSA. V shed 5 bases and J 0 bases; nucleotides not matched to a gene: 7. The CDR3 nucleotides read TGTGCCAGCAGCGCCCGGGACAGTAGCTCCTACGAGCAGTACTTC. It specifies CASSARDSSSYEQYF.

The CDR3 DNA is TGTGCCAGCAGTCTCTTAAGTGGGGCGGCTAATTCACCCCTCCACTTT. Translated, it gives CASSLLSGAANSPLHF. J is TRBJ1-6 and V is TRBV5-6, with D tentatively TRBD1 (5 bases). CDR3 length: 16 residues. V was clipped by 5 bases and J by 6 bases, with 18 bases between them. Germline V gives CDR1 SGHDT, CDR2 YYEEEE. Full variable domain (missing parts from reference TRBV5-6 and TRBJ1-6): DAGVTQSPTHLIKTRGQQVTLRCSPKSGHDTVSWYQQALGQGPQFIFQYYEEEERQRGNFPDRFSGHQFPNYSSELNVNALLLGDSALYLCASSLLSGAANSPLHFGNGTRLTVT.

This chain uses TRBV18 with TRBJ1-1; TRBD1 is a possible D gene (6 bases). Germline V lookup: CDR1 KGHSH, CDR2 LQKENI. CDR3 length: 15 amino acids. Trimming removed 1 base at V and 1 base at J, with 10 bases between. CDR3 residues: CASSPRGRGNTEAFF. The CDR3 DNA follows: TGTGCCAGCTCACCACGCGGCAGGGGGAACACTGAAGCTTTCTTT.

This rearrangement joins TRBV6-6 to TRBJ2-7; possible D gene TRBD1, 5 bases. CDR1 and CDR2 (germline): MNHNY, SVGAGI (reference sequence). The CDR3 covers 13 residues. The ends were cut back, 3 bases at V and 3 bases at J, with 9 bases in the middle. CDR3 bases: TGTGCCAGCAGTTATCCGGACAACTACGAGCAGTACTTC. Translating it yields CASSYPDNYEQYF.

The V call is TRBV7-9, the J call TRBJ1-2; maybe TRBD1 (6 bases). V was shortened by 3 bases and J by 10 bases, with 12 bases between the two germline ends. CDR3 length equals 12 residues. Looked up from germline, CDR1 is SEHNR and CDR2 is FQNEAQ (reference sequence). CDR3 sequence: CASSLGTGFYTF. The CDR3 DNA reads as TGTGCCAGCAGCTTGGGTACAGGGTTCTACACCTTC.

This chain connects TRBV19 to TRBJ1-3; 9 nucleotides match TRBD1. J lost 8 bases, V lost 3 bases, and 8 bases had no gene match. The CDR3 sequence is 15 residues long. Looked up from germline, CDR1 is LNHDA and CDR2 is SQIVND (reference sequence). CDR3 residues: CASSISDRGFDTIYF. CDR3 nucleotide sequence: TGTGCCAGTAGTATCTCGGACAGGGGATTCGACACCATATATTTT.